The 24 T cell receptor beta chains given below trace back to one sample, sequenced in a study of T cell responses to AZD1222 COVID-19 vaccine. Sequenced by immunoSEQ multiplex PCR; TCRdb stores in-frame clones only, minus some. The sample records around 140,000 clones, 93% being singletons. Material: peripheral blood, obtained on day 0 of AZD1222 vaccination. The receptors come from an adult in good health.

This sequence joins TRBV5-1 and TRBJ2-1; 7 nucleotides match TRBD1. This CDR3 has 14 amino acids. V dropped 4 bases and J dropped 5; count of bases not matched to a gene: 6. Germline V gives CDR1 SGHRS, CDR2 YFSETQ. The CDR3 protein is CASSPGGFNNEQFF. CDR3 in DNA: TGCGCCAGCAGCCCAGGGGGTTTCAACAATGAGCAGTTCTTC.

The chain carries TRBV5-1 and TRBJ1-4; D call uncertain. The CDR3 spans 14 residues. Trimming stripped 0 bases from V and 7 bases from J, with 10 bases between. Germline CDR1 SGHRS, CDR2 YFSETQ. CDR3 in DNA: TGCGCCAGCAGCTTGGTGGCCGGCGGTGAAAAACTGTTTTTT. It encodes CASSLVAGGEKLFF.

The chain combines TRBV3-1 (or the pseudogene TRBV3-2) with TRBJ1-2; perhaps TRBD1 as D (5 bases). V lost 4 bases, J lost 7 bases, and 13 bases lay in between. CDR1 and CDR2 from the germline V gene are LGHDT and YNNKEL (reference sequence). The CDR3 spans 13 residues. The CDR3 region is CASSPRGGGGYTF. In DNA, the CDR3 is TGTGCCAGCAGCCCGAGGGGTGGAGGTGGCTACACCTTC.

The CDR3 protein is CAWSVQGFDGYTF. CDR3 DNA sequence: TGTGCCTGGAGCGTACAGGGGTTTGATGGCTACACCTTC. The chain has TRBV30 and TRBJ1-2; 7 positions agree with TRBD1. The CDR3 has 13 amino acids. Germline V gene sequence: CDR1 GTSNPN, CDR2 SVGIG (reference sequence). The trim removed 3 bases at V and 6 bases at J, leaving 7 bases unmatched.

The chain uses TRBV10-3 and TRBJ2-7, with 13 positions matching TRBD2. The CDR3 is made up of 15 amino acids. The V segment lost 6 bases and the J segment 7 bases; nucleotides outside the gene matches: 9. CDR1 ENHRY and CDR2 SYGVKD come from the germline V gene. The CDR3 reads CAISHTSGGAGEQYF. Written as DNA, the CDR3 is TGTGCCATCAGCCACACTAGCGGGGGGGCCGGGGAGCAGTACTTC.

The V and J genes are TRBV6-5 and TRBJ1-1; D remains unclear. Germline V gives CDR1 MNHEY, CDR2 SVGAGI. Trimming removed 2 bases at V and 6 bases at J, with 10 bases between. CDR3 length: 13 amino acids. CDR3 in DNA: TGTGCCAGCAGTTACGGTTCGAGGGCTGAAGCTTTCTTT. Translated: CASSYGSRAEAFF.

The V and J genes are TRBV6-5 and TRBJ2-7; D is perhaps TRBD1 (5 bases). Trimming removed 6 bases at V and 2 bases at J, with 14 bases between. This CDR3 is built from 14 residues. The V gene's germline CDR1 is MNHEY and CDR2 SVGAGI. CDR3 sequence reads: CASRRPDSPYEQYF. The CDR3 nucleotides read TGTGCCAGCAGGAGGCCCGACAGTCCCTACGAGCAGTACTTC.

This rearrangement joins TRBV7-2 to TRBJ2-1; no reliable D call. Germline lookup yields CDR1 SGHTA and CDR2 FQGNSA. The CDR3 has 13 residues. V gave up 5 bases and J gave up 4 bases, with 9 bases separating them. CDR3 DNA sequence: TGTGCCAGCAGCGTCAATATTTACAATGAGCAGTTCTTC. This translates into CASSVNIYNEQFF.

This chain connects TRBV29-1 to TRBJ2-3; 9 bases line up with TRBD1. The CDR3 has 15 residues. Per the germline V gene, CDR1 is SQVTM and CDR2 is ANQGSEA. J lost 2 bases, V lost 5 bases, and 8 bases had no gene match. The CDR3 spells CSVPLTGGYTDTQYF. The CDR3 nucleotides are TGCAGCGTTCCCTTGACAGGGGGTTACACAGATACGCAGTATTTT.

This chain links TRBV19 with TRBJ2-2, with 8 bases matching TRBD2. The length of the CDR3 is 15 residues. Germline loops: CDR1 LNHDA, CDR2 SQIVND (reference sequence). V gave up 3 bases and J gave up 2 bases; unmatched junction bases: 2. The CDR3 sequence: CASSISGINTGELFF. The DNA for the CDR3 is TGTGCCAGTAGTATTAGCGGGATTAACACCGGGGAGCTGTTTTTT. Full variable domain (outside the CDR3, taken from reference TRBV19 and TRBJ2-2): DGGITQSPKYLFRKEGQNVTLSCEQNLNHDAMYWYRQDPGQGLRLIYYSQIVNDFQKGDIAEGYSVSREKKESFPLTVTSAQKNPTAFYLCASSISGINTGELFFGEGSRLTVL.

This chain connects TRBV12-3 or TRBV12-4 to TRBJ1-2, with D unclear. The CDR3 extends over 13 amino acids. The ends were cut back, 4 bases at V and 2 bases at J, with 8 bases in the middle. Here the CDR3 DNA reads TGTGCCAGCAGTTCAAGAGTAAACTATGGCTACACCTTC. Encoded protein: CASSSRVNYGYTF.

The genes are TRBV5-4 and TRBJ2-7; 7 bases are a match to TRBD2. The CDR3 loop spans 14 amino acids. The germline CDR1 and CDR2 sequences are SGHNT and YYREEE (reference sequence). V lost 4 bases and J lost 7; bases outside the gene matches: 11. CDR3 bases: TGTGCCAGCAGCCCCGAGGCGGGAGTGGGGGAGCAGTACTTC. Translated, it gives CASSPEAGVGEQYF.

The chain joins TRBV19 to TRBJ2-7, with a weak D call TRBD1 (6 bases). This CDR3 is built from 15 residues. Trimming left V 4 bases short and J 2 bases short, with 15 bases between. Germline CDR1 LNHDA, CDR2 SQIVND (reference sequence). The CDR3 is CASSTEYQGTYEQYF. In DNA form, the CDR3 reads TGTGCCAGTAGTACCGAATACCAGGGGACCTACGAGCAGTACTTC.

The rearrangement joins TRBV18 to TRBJ2-1; D is undetermined. The length of the CDR3 is 17 residues. The V gene's germline CDR1 is KGHSH and CDR2 LQKENI. Between the trimmed V and J ends, which lost 0 bases and 2 bases, there was a span of 14 bases. This CDR3 reads CASSPPSHSTAYNEQFF. CDR3 nucleotide sequence: TGTGCCAGCTCACCACCCTCCCATAGTACGGCCTACAATGAGCAGTTCTTC. The full variable domain, with the rest looked up from reference TRBV18 and TRBJ2-1, is NAGVMQNPRHLVRRRGQEARLRCSPMKGHSHVYWYRQLPEEGLKFMVYLQKENIIDESGMPKERFSAEFPKEGPSILRIQQVVRGDSAAYFCASSPPSHSTAYNEQFFGPGTRLTVL.

The V call is TRBV29-1, the J call TRBJ1-2; no firm D call. This CDR3 is 13 amino acids long. V was cut by 2 bases and J by 2 bases, with 9 bases left in between. Germline V gene data show CDR1 as SQVTM and CDR2 as ANQGSEA. In DNA form, the CDR3 reads TGCAGCGTTGAACAGCACAGCAACTATGGCTACACCTTC. Its translation: CSVEQHSNYGYTF.

V gene TRBV18 combines with J gene TRBJ1-5; maybe TRBD1 (5 bases). There are 16 residues in the CDR3. Germline assignment: CDR1 KGHSH and CDR2 LQKENI. V was cut by 0 bases and J by 7 bases, with 16 bases left in between. The CDR3 DNA sequence: TGTGCCAGCTCACCACCAAACGAAGGGGCGGGGCAGCCCCAGCATTTT. Encoded protein: CASSPPNEGAGQPQHF.

J is TRBJ1-1 and V is TRBV6-5; D is unclear. V lost 1 base to trimming and J lost 1 base, with 7 bases between them. Per germline, CDR1 MNHEY and CDR2 SVGAGI. The CDR3 totals 14 residues. CDR3 sequence (DNA): TGTGCCAGCAGTTACTTTTCGACGAACACTGAAGCTTTCTTT. Encoded protein: CASSYFSTNTEAFF.

The V call is TRBV27, the J call TRBJ2-7; D assignment may be TRBD1 or TRBD2 (5 bases each). V was clipped by 4 bases and J by 2 bases, with 9 bases between them. There are 13 residues in the CDR3. CDR1 and CDR2 (germline): MNHEY, SMNVEV (reference sequence). CDR3 loop: CASSSGRTYEQYF. The CDR3 DNA is TGTGCCAGCAGTTCGGGACGGACCTACGAGCAGTACTTC.

The chain links TRBV6-5 to TRBJ2-1; 7 nucleotides agree with TRBD1. Germline V gene lookup returns CDR1 MNHEY and CDR2 SVGAGI. The CDR3 has 15 amino acids. The V and J ends lost 4 bases and 7 bases, in that order; junction bases with no gene match: 10. The CDR3 protein is CASSFTGDWLNEQFF. The CDR3 DNA reads as TGTGCCAGCAGTTTTACAGGGGATTGGTTAAATGAGCAGTTCTTC.

The CDR3 DNA sequence: TGTGCCAGCAGCTCCCGTGGGGCAGGGGGCGAGAATTCACCCCTCCACTTT. Amino acids: CASSSRGAGGENSPLHF. The rearrangement links TRBV7-2 to TRBJ1-6; 8 nucleotides agree with TRBD1. The ends lost 4 bases at V and 7 bases at J; junction bases unmatched: 12. The CDR3 has 17 amino acids. Germline values: CDR1 SGHTA, CDR2 FQGNSA.

The chain is built from TRBV19 and TRBJ1-1; D remains unclear. This CDR3 contains 11 residues. Germline lookup yields CDR1 LNHDA and CDR2 SQIVND (reference sequence). Trimming removed 4 bases at V and 7 bases at J, with 7 bases between. For the CDR3, the DNA is TGTGCCAGTAGTAGCCAGGTTGAAGCTTTCTTT. It is translated as CASSSQVEAFF.

This sequence joins TRBV3-1 (or the pseudogene TRBV3-2) and TRBJ2-2; D is unclear. V gave up 0 bases and J gave up 6 bases, with 8 bases separating them. CDR3 length: 14 amino acids. From germline, CDR1 is LGHDT and CDR2 YNNKEL (reference sequence). The CDR3 is CASSQEGGPGELFF. The CDR3 nucleotides are TGTGCCAGCAGCCAAGAAGGCGGCCCCGGGGAGCTGTTTTTT.

The chain combines TRBV10-2 with TRBJ1-2, with a weak D call TRBD1 (6 bases). Trimming shortened V by 4 bases and J by 5 bases, and 14 bases separated the two germline ends. CDR3 length: 14 residues. In germline, CDR1 is WSHSY, CDR2 SAAADI. CDR3 region: CASSVLGGTYGYTF. The CDR3 DNA reads TGCGCCAGCAGTGTCCTTGGAGGGACATATGGCTACACCTTC.

V usage is TRBV19 and J usage is TRBJ2-3; 13 bases line up with TRBD2. The CDR3 has 18 amino acids. From germline, CDR1 is LNHDA and CDR2 SQIVND (reference sequence). The trim removed 6 bases at V and 2 bases at J, leaving 11 bases unmatched. The CDR3 loop is CASSLRLLAGGSTDTQYF. The CDR3 DNA reads as TGTGCCAGTAGCCTCCGGCTACTAGCGGGAGGGTCCACAGATACGCAGTATTTT.